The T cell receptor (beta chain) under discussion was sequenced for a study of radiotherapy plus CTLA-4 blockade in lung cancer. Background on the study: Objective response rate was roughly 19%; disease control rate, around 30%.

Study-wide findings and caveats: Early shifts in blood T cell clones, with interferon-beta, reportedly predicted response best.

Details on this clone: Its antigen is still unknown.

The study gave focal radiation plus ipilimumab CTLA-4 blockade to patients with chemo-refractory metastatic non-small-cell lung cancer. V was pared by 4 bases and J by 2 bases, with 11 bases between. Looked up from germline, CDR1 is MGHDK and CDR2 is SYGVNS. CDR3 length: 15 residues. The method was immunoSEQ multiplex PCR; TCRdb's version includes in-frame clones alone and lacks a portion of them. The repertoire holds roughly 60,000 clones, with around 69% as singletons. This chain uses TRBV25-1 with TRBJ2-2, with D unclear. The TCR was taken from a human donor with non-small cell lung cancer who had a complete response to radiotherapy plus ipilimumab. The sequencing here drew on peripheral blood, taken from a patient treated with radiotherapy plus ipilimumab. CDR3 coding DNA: TGTGCCAGCAGTGCACACAGTGGAAACACCGGGGAGCTGTTTTTT. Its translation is CASSAHSGNTGELFF.